The present T cell receptor beta chain was sequenced within a study of OX40 agonist ivuxolimab in advanced cancers. CDR3 length: 15 residues. Trimming took 6 bases from V and 6 from J; bases not matched to a gene: 8. The germline CDR1 and CDR2 sequences are MNHEY and SMNVEV (reference sequence). Libraries were prepared by immunoSEQ multiplex PCR; TCRdb keeps only in-frame clonotypes and omits some of them. The repertoire consists of about 110,000 clones, with 90% occurring once and the leading ten covering approximately 0.5%. This TCR came from an adult with an advanced solid tumor such as melanoma, head and neck, liver or kidney cancer. The source was CD4+ or CD8+ T cells sorted from blood, collected in a trial of the OX40 agonist ivuxolimab. This rearrangement joins TRBV27 to TRBJ2-2; 9 bases fit TRBD2. The CDR3: CASRVQGLAPGELFF. The CDR3 bases are TGTGCCAGCAGGGTTCAAGGACTAGCGCCCGGGGAGCTGTTTTTT.